This entry concerns a single T cell receptor (beta chain). Stated time point: cycle 4 day 1 (C4D1), after five to seven weeks of nivolumab. All patients experienced relapse after autologous stem cell transplantation, and brentuximab vedotin exposure was variable. The study purified CD4+ T cells from thawed PBMCs using magnetic negative selection. The repertoire was sequenced with immunoSEQ multiplex PCR; TCRdb's copy has only in-frame clones and lacks some. The sample consists of around 28,000 clones, around 86% of them appearing once. These data are taken from a study of PD-1 blockade in classical Hodgkin lymphoma. From germline, CDR1 is KGHSH and CDR2 LQKENI. Trimming cost V 2 bases and J 5 bases; bases outside gene matches: 8. The CDR3 totals 16 residues.

The origin of this receptor is a human donor with classical Hodgkin lymphoma. The specimen was CD4+ T cells from blood, collected before the fourth cycle of nivolumab. The rearrangement links TRBV18 to TRBJ2-2; 7 bases map to TRBD2. For the CDR3, the DNA is TGTGCCAGCTCACCAAGAGTAGCGGGTGGAACCGGGGAGCTGTTTTTT. The encoded protein is CASSPRVAGGTGELFF.